These T cell receptor beta chains were read from a single sample in a study of post-analysis software for immune sequencing data. MiXCR, applied by TCRdb to the PCR reads, yields one record per CDR3 protein. The data contain roughly 800,000 distinct CDR3 sequences, roughly 50% of them singletons. The sequenced material came from blood. All receptors derive from a girl aged 10 to 17 with multiple sclerosis. Both conserved end residues are part of each CDR3. The D gene is left open where the match is weak. Clone size is given for some rows only: seen once, a few or many times, or a class if the clone is expanded.

clone size,V gene,J gene,D gene,CDR3 DNA,CDR3 protein
-,TRBV20-1,TRBJ2-5,TRBD1,TGCAGTGCTAGAACCTTAGGGACAGGGGCAGAGACCCAGTACTTC,CSARTLGTGAETQYF
-,TRBV12-3/TRBV12-4,TRBJ2-1,TRBD2,TGTACCAGCAGTTCCATTATGGGGACTAGCGGGGGGCAACGCTCCTACAATGAGCAGTTCTTC,CTSSSIMGTSGGQRSYNEQFF
-,TRBV24-1,TRBJ1-5,-,TGTGCCACCAGGTTCGCAGGGCCGCTAAATCAGCCCCAGCATTTT,CATRFAGPLNQPQHF
-,TRBV27,TRBJ2-1,TRBD1,TGTGCCAGCAGTTCCTCCCAGCAGGGGGCTAGGAATGAGCAGTTCTTC,CASSSSQQGARNEQFF
-,TRBV5-1,TRBJ2-1,TRBD2,TGCGCCAGCCTGCGGGGGACTAGTAACGCTGAGCAGTTCTTC,CASLRGTSNAEQFF
-,TRBV12-3/TRBV12-4,TRBJ2-5,-,TGTGCCAGCAGTTCTACCTCGCGGGCGGCGGCCGCGGAGACCCAGTACTTC,CASSSTSRAAAAETQYF
few,TRBV29-1,TRBJ2-7,-,TGCAGCGTTGAGGCAGGGAGTCCCCACGAGCAGTACTTC,CSVEAGSPHEQYF
-,TRBV20-1,TRBJ2-3,TRBD1,TGCAGTGCCATCAATCCGAGGGGGCGGGCAGATACGCAGTATTTT,CSAINPRGRADTQYF
-,TRBV19,TRBJ1-1,TRBD1,TGTGCCAGTAGCTCCGCCGGGACAGTGAACACTGAAGCTTTCTTT,CASSSAGTVNTEAFF
-,TRBV7-3,TRBJ2-3,-,TGTGCCAGTTCTACCGGGGCCTACACAGATACGCAGTATTTT,CASSTGAYTDTQYF
-,TRBV5-1,TRBJ1-6,-,TGCGCCAGCAGCGGTGACATACCGGGACCTACTTCACCCCTCCACTTT,CASSGDIPGPTSPLHF
-,TRBV19,TRBJ2-1,TRBD1,TGTGCCAGTAGTCCCACCGGGACAGATTACTACAATGAGCAGTTCTTC,CASSPTGTDYYNEQFF
few,TRBV7-2,TRBJ2-3,-,TGTGCCAGCAGTCGGACTATCACAGATACGCAGTATTTT,CASSRTITDTQYF
once,TRBV15,TRBJ2-7,-,TGTGCCACCAGCAGAGATCATGGGACACTCTACGAGCAGTACTTC,CATSRDHGTLYEQYF
-,TRBV12-3/TRBV12-4,TRBJ2-3,-,TGTGCCAGCAGTCCCCTTGGCCGACTCCGGACAGATACGCAGTATTTT,CASSPLGRLRTDTQYF
-,TRBV9,TRBJ2-1,-,TGTGCCAGCAGCGTAGGGGAGCTGCAGTTCTTC,CASSVGELQFF
-,TRBV10-3,TRBJ2-7,-,TGTGCCATCAGTGAGGTTGGACAGCCCTACGAGCAGTACTTC,CAISEVGQPYEQYF
-,TRBV5-1,TRBJ2-7,TRBD1,TGCGCCAGCAGCTCTCCAGGGGGTGCGTACGAGCAGTACTTC,CASSSPGGAYEQYF
-,TRBV27,TRBJ1-6,-,TGTGCCAGCCACCCGGCCGGGACACCGTCCTATAATTCACCCCTCCACTTT,CASHPAGTPSYNSPLHF
-,TRBV20-1,TRBJ1-5,-,TGCAGTGCTAGCCACTCCAGGGTAGGGGACAATCAGCCCCAGCATTTT,CSASHSRVGDNQPQHF
-,TRBV7-9,TRBJ2-7,TRBD2,TGTGCCAGCAGCTTTAGCGGGGGGGCCGACCACGAGCAGTACTTC,CASSFSGGADHEQYF
once,TRBV27,TRBJ2-7,TRBD1,TGTGCCAGCAGTTTACTGGGGGGACAGGAGTCCTACGAGCAGTACTTC,CASSLLGGQESYEQYF
-,TRBV6-2/TRBV6-3,TRBJ2-7,TRBD2,TGTGCCAGCACACGCGGGGGAGGACGGACCTACGAGCAGTACTTC,CASTRGGGRTYEQYF
-,TRBV5-6,TRBJ2-2,TRBD2,TGTGCCAGCAGCCGACTAGCGGGGGGGTACACCGGGGAGCTGTTTTTT,CASSRLAGGYTGELFF
-,TRBV6-6,TRBJ2-7,-,TGTGCCAGCAGTTACGAGCGCACCTACGAGCAGTACTTC,CASSYERTYEQYF
-,TRBV18,TRBJ1-5,TRBD1,TGTGCCAGCTCACCACTGCAGACAGGGGGGACAAGTCAGCCCCAGCATTTT,CASSPLQTGGTSQPQHF
-,TRBV5-1,TRBJ2-1,-,TGCGCCAGCAGCTTAGAGCGGTTCGGGCAGTTCTTC,CASSLERFGQFF
-,TRBV12-3/TRBV12-4,TRBJ2-5,TRBD2,TGTGCCAGCAGTCCCTATTCTTCTAGCGGGAGTCACAAGACCCAGTACTTC,CASSPYSSSGSHKTQYF